One and the same sample provided the 7 T cell receptor beta chains below, sequenced in a study of early stage breast cancer tumors. Clones were sequenced by immunoSEQ multiplex PCR, and TCRdb holds only the in-frame ones, with some missing. The sample yields around 41,000 clones, around 73% seen once. The sample taken for sequencing was blood. The receptor source for this set is a person aged 50 to 59 with breast cancer.

The chain recombines TRBV11-3 with TRBJ1-2, with D uncertain. V was clipped by 1 base and J by 5 bases, with 5 bases between them. CDR1 and CDR2 from the germline V gene are SGHNT and YENEEA. The CDR3 runs to 12 residues. The chain's CDR3 is CASSLGQYGYTF. The DNA for the CDR3 is TGTGCCAGCAGCTTAGGACAATATGGCTACACCTTC.

V gene TRBV7-2 combines with J gene TRBJ2-1; the match to TRBD2 covers 8 bases. The CDR3 spans 14 residues. Trimming removed 2 bases from V and 8 bases from J; junction bases left unmatched: 5. CDR1 and CDR2 from the germline V gene are SGHTA and FQGNSA. CDR3 in DNA: TGTGCCAGCAGCTTAAGCGGGAGTTTCGATGAGCAGTTCTTC. Amino acid sequence: CASSLSGSFDEQFF.

This chain joins TRBV6-5 and TRBJ1-1, with D perhaps matching TRBD1 (6 bases). The CDR3 loop spans 14 amino acids. Trimming pared 5 bases from V and 1 base from J, leaving 11 bases between. The germline V gene encodes CDR1 MNHEY and CDR2 SVGAGI. CDR3 DNA: TGTGCCAGCAGTGAGGGGGTAGGGAACACTGAAGCTTTCTTT. Translating gives CASSEGVGNTEAFF.

The chain joins TRBV6-5 to TRBJ1-1; no reliable D call. The CDR3 sequence is 14 residues long. V lost 4 bases and J lost 3, with 12 bases in between. Germline V lookup: CDR1 MNHEY, CDR2 SVGAGI. The DNA for the CDR3 is TGTGCCAGCAGTTTAGAACCGGGTGACACTGAAGCTTTCTTT. This sequence encodes CASSLEPGDTEAFF.

The V call is TRBV6-1, the J call TRBJ1-2; D is perhaps TRBD1 (6 bases). Trimming pared 2 bases from V and 7 bases from J, leaving 20 bases between. The CDR3 covers 16 residues. Germline V gene lookup returns CDR1 MNHNS and CDR2 SASEGT. Here the CDR3 DNA reads TGTGCCAGCAGTGAACCCGGACAGACATTGTCCGGTGGCTACACCTTC. This gives the protein CASSEPGQTLSGGYTF.

This sequence joins TRBV6-1 and TRBJ1-1; no clear D. V lost 1 base, J lost 0 bases, and 15 bases lay in between. Germline CDR1 MNHNS, CDR2 SASEGT. This CDR3 is built from 17 residues. CDR3 protein: CASSEDLLRDLNTEAFF. In nucleotides, the CDR3 is TGTGCCAGCAGTGAAGATTTATTGAGAGATTTGAACACTGAAGCTTTCTTT.

The chain combines TRBV4-3 with TRBJ2-2, with a weak D call TRBD1 (5 bases). Trimming shortened V by 0 bases and J by 1 base, and 9 bases separated the two germline ends. Germline V gene data show CDR1 as LGHNA and CDR2 as YSLEER. CDR3 length: 16 residues. CDR3 region: CASSQDGAKNTGELFF. The CDR3 DNA reads as TGCGCCAGCAGCCAAGATGGGGCCAAGAACACCGGGGAGCTGTTTTTT.